These 22 T cell receptor beta chains originate from one sample sequenced in a study of blood T cell repertoires in COVID-19. The protocol was immunoSEQ multiplex PCR, while the TCRdb copy is restricted to in-frame clones and leaves out a portion. Of 270,000 or so clones listed, 84% are singletons. The sample comprised PBMCs or T cells enriched from blood (not recorded which). These receptors originate from a man in his forties or fifties who had recovered from COVID-19.

In the case of this clone: This is likely a read error, given that the CDR3 carries no conserved phenylalanine or tryptophan at its end. No DNA is shown, since the ends of the CDR3 on it are uncertain; the CDR3 is the one TCRdb lists. The genes are TRBV11-2 and TRBJ1-2; the table calls TRBD1, which could not be checked here. The CDR3 numbers 12 amino acids, ends counted. The germline gives CDR1 SGHAT, CDR2 FQNNGV. CDR3 sequence reads: CASSLDVGQVQI.

The rearrangement joins TRBV14 to TRBJ2-3; 10 positions match TRBD2. The CDR3 has 18 amino acids. Germline lookup yields CDR1 SGHDN and CDR2 FVKESK. The V segment lost 3 bases and the J segment 1 base; nucleotides outside the gene matches: 10. CDR3 amino acids: CASSQRSGGAKGTDTQYF. The CDR3, as DNA: TGTGCCAGCAGCCAGCGGAGCGGGGGGGCCAAGGGCACAGATACGCAGTATTTT.

This clone was detected only once. J is TRBJ1-2 and V is TRBV2, with D perhaps TRBD1 (6 bases). V lost 6 bases to trimming and J lost 4 bases, with 12 bases between them. Per germline, CDR1 SNHLY and CDR2 FYNNEI. This CDR3 contains 13 residues. Here the CDR3 DNA reads TGTGCCAGCAGCCCGGACAGCCTCTATGGCTACACCTTC. As protein: CASSPDSLYGYTF.

The chain has TRBV7-2 and TRBJ2-1; 7 bases match TRBD2. The CDR3 length is 15 residues. V shed 2 bases, J shed 10 bases, and the junction held 11 bases outside the gene matches. Germline loops: CDR1 SGHTA, CDR2 FQGNSA. CDR3 DNA: TGTGCCAGCAGCTTAACGGGAGGCTCCTTTGAAGAGCAGTTCTTC. It is translated as CASSLTGGSFEEQFF. Using reference TRBV7-2 and TRBJ2-1 for the parts outside the CDR3, the full variable domain is GAGVSQSPSNKVTEKGKDVELRCDPISGHTALYWYRQSLGQGLEFLIYFQGNSAPDKSGLPSDRFSAERTGGSVSTLTIQRTQQEDSAVYLCASSLTGGSFEEQFFGPGTRLTVL.

This chain joins TRBV28 and TRBJ1-1; D gene ambiguous. Trimming left V 3 bases short and J 3 bases short, with 5 bases between. The germline V gene has CDR1 MDHEN and CDR2 SYDVKM. This CDR3 is 12 amino acids long. The CDR3 coding sequence is TGTGCCAGCAGTTTCCGAGACACTGAAGCTTTCTTT. It translates to CASSFRDTEAFF.

The chain joins TRBV27 to TRBJ2-3, with TRBD2 identical over 7 bases. The CDR3 totals 16 residues. V was clipped by 3 bases and J by 6 bases; unmatched bases: 12. The germline V gene encodes CDR1 MNHEY and CDR2 SMNVEV (reference sequence). DNA of the CDR3: TGTGCCAGCAGTTTGCGTGGACTAGGCTTATTGGATACGCAGTATTTT. It encodes CASSLRGLGLLDTQYF.

This sequence joins TRBV24-1 and TRBJ2-7; 7 bases are shared with TRBD2. This CDR3 has 15 amino acids. The trim removed 3 bases at V and 3 bases at J, leaving 7 bases unmatched. CDR1 KGHDR and CDR2 SFDVKD come from the germline V gene. CDR3 loop: CATSDPRTSLYEQYF. The CDR3 nucleotides are TGTGCCACCAGTGATCCCCGGACTAGTCTCTACGAGCAGTACTTC.

J is TRBJ2-5 and V is TRBV24-1, with 9 bases aligning to TRBD1. Per germline, CDR1 KGHDR and CDR2 SFDVKD. The CDR3 covers 16 residues. V shed 4 bases, J shed 4 bases, and the junction held 9 bases outside the gene matches. CDR3 residues: CATSDSTGGWGETQYF. The CDR3 coding sequence is TGTGCCACCAGTGACTCCACAGGGGGCTGGGGAGAGACCCAGTACTTC.

The V call is TRBV9, the J call TRBJ2-1; the D is unclear. V dropped 4 bases and J dropped 7 bases, with 12 bases sitting between them. Per germline, CDR1 SGDLS and CDR2 YYNGEE. The length of the CDR3 is 13 residues. The CDR3 DNA reads as TGTGCCAGCAGCCTACCTGCCGAGAATGAGCAGTTCTTC. Protein product: CASSLPAENEQFF.

The gene calls are TRBV12-3 or TRBV12-4 and TRBJ1-3; a possible D gene is TRBD1 (6 bases). The ends were cut back, 3 bases at V and 4 bases at J, with 7 bases in the middle. The CDR3 totals 13 residues. In DNA form, the CDR3 reads TGTGCCAGCAGTTTGACAGGAGGAAACACCATATATTTT. Translation: CASSLTGGNTIYF.

This chain connects TRBV9 to TRBJ1-6; D may be TRBD1 (5 bases). The germline V gene has CDR1 SGDLS and CDR2 YYNGEE. The CDR3 covers 16 residues. The V and J ends lost 0 bases and 5 bases respectively, with 12 bases between them. The CDR3 region is CASSVGRAFNNSPLHF. The CDR3 nucleotides are TGTGCCAGCAGCGTAGGCAGGGCATTCAATAATTCACCCCTCCACTTT.

The genes are TRBV7-3 and TRBJ2-2; 7 bases align to TRBD2. CDR3 length: 13 residues. The germline V gene has CDR1 SGHTA and CDR2 FQGTGA. J was trimmed by 4 bases and V by 7 bases; bases with no gene match: 3. The CDR3 region is CASKRDPTGELFF. CDR3 sequence (DNA): TGTGCCAGCAAGCGGGACCCCACCGGGGAGCTGTTTTTT.

This chain links TRBV11-2 with TRBJ2-7; 7 bases are a match to TRBD1. CDR1 and CDR2 from the germline V gene are SGHAT and FQNNGV. The CDR3 covers 14 residues. With V trimmed by 5 bases and J by 6 bases, 10 bases remained unmatched. The CDR3, as DNA: TGTGCCAGCAGCGGCCTACTGGGGACAGCCGAGCAGTACTTC. Protein sequence: CASSGLLGTAEQYF.

The chain recombines TRBV5-1 with TRBJ2-7, with 8 nucleotides matching TRBD2. This CDR3 has 20 amino acids. Germline CDR1 is SGHRS and CDR2 is YFSETQ. V shed 4 bases and J 5 bases; nucleotides not matched to a gene: 26. CDR3 in DNA: TGCGCCAGCAGCAAGCTAGGTCCACCCGGGACCGGGACTAGTGGGAACGAGCAGTACTTC. This encodes CASSKLGPPGTGTSGNEQYF.

The table lists this clone with a count of one. The gene calls are TRBV18 and TRBJ1-2; D perhaps matches TRBD1 (5 bases). The CDR3 spans 14 residues. CDR1 and CDR2 (germline): KGHSH, LQKENI. V was shortened by 4 bases and J by 4 bases, with 13 bases between the two germline ends. In DNA, the CDR3 is TGTGCCAGCTCACTCAAGGGCGGGGGCTATGGCTACACCTTC. Its protein is CASSLKGGGYGYTF. The variable domain in full, completed from reference TRBV18 and TRBJ1-2, reads NAGVMQNPRHLVRRRGQEARLRCSPMKGHSHVYWYRQLPEEGLKFMVYLQKENIIDESGMPKERFSAEFPKEGPSILRIQQVVRGDSAAYFCASSLKGGGYGYTFGSGTRLTVV.

The CDR3 DNA is TGTGCCAGCAGCAAAGTAAAGCCTAACTATGGCTACACCTTC. Its protein product is CASSKVKPNYGYTF. The chain links TRBV21-1 to TRBJ1-2. TRBV21-1 is a known pseudogene. The CDR3 has 14 amino acids.

The CDR3 loop is CAISEGGDIQYF. CDR3 sequence (DNA): TGTGCCATCTCAGAAGGGGGGGACATTCAGTACTTC. The V gene is TRBV10-3, the J gene TRBJ2-4; tentatively, D is TRBD2 (7 bases). Germline CDR1 and CDR2: ENHRY and SYGVKD. V was clipped by 8 bases and J by 8 bases, with 13 bases between them. The CDR3 length is 12 residues.

This clone was seen a few times. The chain joins TRBV2 to TRBJ1-1; TRBD1 aligns across 8 bases. Germline V gene lookup returns CDR1 SNHLY and CDR2 FYNNEI. There are 16 residues in the CDR3. With V trimmed by 6 bases and J by 1 base, 10 bases remained unmatched. CDR3 DNA: TGTGCCAGCAGACTTACAGGGGGGTCTTCGAACACTGAAGCTTTCTTT. Protein sequence: CASRLTGGSSNTEAFF. Full variable domain (outside the CDR3, taken from reference TRBV2 and TRBJ1-1): EPEVTQTPSHQVTQMGQEVILRCVPISNHLYFYWYRQILGQKVEFLVSFYNNEISEKSEIFDDQFSVERPDGSNFTLKIRSTKLEDSAMYFCASRLTGGSSNTEAFFGQGTRLTVV.

This chain joins TRBV4-2 and TRBJ2-7, with D maybe TRBD2 (5 bases). This CDR3 is 13 amino acids long. Germline values: CDR1 LGHNA, CDR2 YNFKEQ. Trimming took off 1 base at V and 3 bases at J, with 7 bases between the two ends. Here the CDR3 DNA reads TGTGCCAGCAGCCAAGCCGGACTCTACGAGCAGTACTTC. Its translation is CASSQAGLYEQYF.

This clone was observed a few times. The rearrangement uses TRBV3-1 (or the pseudogene TRBV3-2) and TRBJ2-1; 8 bases align to TRBD2. V dropped 1 base and J dropped 9; count of bases not matched to a gene: 5. Looked up from germline, CDR1 is LGHDT and CDR2 is YNNKEL (reference sequence). The CDR3 length is 14 residues. The CDR3 sequence is CASSQARGGSEQFF. The CDR3 DNA sequence: TGTGCCAGCAGCCAAGCCCGGGGGGGCTCTGAGCAGTTCTTC.

This clone has only a few counts. The rearrangement links TRBV5-1 to TRBJ2-4; D not resolved. The germline CDR1 and CDR2 sequences are SGHRS and YFSETQ. The CDR3 sequence is 13 residues long. Trimming shortened V by 4 bases and J by 3 bases, and 8 bases separated the two germline ends. This CDR3 is CASSLDFKNIQYF. The CDR3, as DNA: TGCGCCAGCAGCCTAGACTTCAAAAACATTCAGTACTTC.

This chain joins TRBV9 and TRBJ2-7, with 7 positions matching TRBD1. Trimming removed 3 bases from V and 0 bases from J; junction bases left unmatched: 12. This CDR3 is 17 amino acids long. CDR1 and CDR2 from the germline V gene are SGDLS and YYNGEE. The CDR3, as DNA: TGTGCCAGCAGCGAGGGTAAGGGGGCTACGAGCTCCTACGAGCAGTACTTC. Its protein product is CASSEGKGATSSYEQYF.